This T cell receptor (beta chain) is from a study of shared clonotypes between healthy human individuals. Study summary: Researchers drew samples from a couple of women and a few men aged 18 to 49.

Study-level findings and limits: Among the subsets, naive ones generally showed larger estimated richness than memory ones.

The CDR3 consists of 15 residues. Germline V gene sequence: CDR1 SGDLS, CDR2 YYNGEE. Trimming left V 4 bases short and J 8 bases short, with 16 bases between. As regards this clone: Its specificity is unknown.

As handled by the study authors: Sequence data from immunoSEQ were junction-only and lacked quality scores; consequently, filtering differed. TCRdb's table, derived via immunoSEQ multiplex PCR, lists solely in-frame clones and lacks some. V and J calls and clone size are as listed in that table; D and trimming were resolved from the DNA. The top ten clones hold 0.1% to 0.15% of a sample with roughly 2 million clones, over 85% of them seen once. The sequencing sample was made of naive CD4+ T cells sorted from blood. Subset denoted: CD45RA+ positively selected. This sequence originates from a man between 18 and 29 years old in good health. This chain uses TRBV9 with TRBJ1-6, with a tentative D call TRBD1 (5 bases). The CDR3 DNA sequence: TGTGCCAGCAGCTCGAGGGGCAGGGACCATTCACCCCTCCACTTT. Protein: CASSSRGRDHSPLHF.